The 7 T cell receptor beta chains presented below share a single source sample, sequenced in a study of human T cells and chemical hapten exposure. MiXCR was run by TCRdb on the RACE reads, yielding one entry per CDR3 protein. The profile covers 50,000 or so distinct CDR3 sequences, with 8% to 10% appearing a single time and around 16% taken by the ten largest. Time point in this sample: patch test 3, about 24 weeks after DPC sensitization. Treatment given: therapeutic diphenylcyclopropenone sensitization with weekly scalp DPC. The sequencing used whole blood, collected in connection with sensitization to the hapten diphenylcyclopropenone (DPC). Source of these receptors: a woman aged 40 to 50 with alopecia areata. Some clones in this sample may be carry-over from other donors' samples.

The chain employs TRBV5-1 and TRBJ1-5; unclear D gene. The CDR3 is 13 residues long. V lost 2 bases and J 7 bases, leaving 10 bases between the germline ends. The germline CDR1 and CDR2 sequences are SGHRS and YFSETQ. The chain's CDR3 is CASSLGVDQPQHF. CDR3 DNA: TGCGCCAGCAGCTTAGGAGTGGACCAGCCCCAGCATTTT. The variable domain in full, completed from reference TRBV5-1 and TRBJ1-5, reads KAGVTQTPRYLIKTRGQQVTLSCSPISGHRSVSWYQQTPGQGLQFLFEYFSETQRNKGNFPGRFSGRQFSNSRSEMNVSTLELGDSALYLCASSLGVDQPQHFGDGTRLSIL.

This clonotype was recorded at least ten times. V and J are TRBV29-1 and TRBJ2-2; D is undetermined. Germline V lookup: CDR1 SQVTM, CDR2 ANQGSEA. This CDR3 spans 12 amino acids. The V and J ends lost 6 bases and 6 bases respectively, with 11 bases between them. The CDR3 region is CSVDGGAGELFF. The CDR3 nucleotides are TGCAGCGTGGATGGCGGCGCCGGGGAGCTGTTTTTT.

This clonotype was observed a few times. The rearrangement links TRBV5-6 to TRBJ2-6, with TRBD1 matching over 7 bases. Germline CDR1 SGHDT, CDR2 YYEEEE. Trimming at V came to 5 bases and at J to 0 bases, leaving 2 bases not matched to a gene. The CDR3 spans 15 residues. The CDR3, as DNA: TGTGCCAGCAGAAGGGGGCCCTCTGGGGCCAACGTCCTGACTTTC. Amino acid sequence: CASRRGPSGANVLTF.

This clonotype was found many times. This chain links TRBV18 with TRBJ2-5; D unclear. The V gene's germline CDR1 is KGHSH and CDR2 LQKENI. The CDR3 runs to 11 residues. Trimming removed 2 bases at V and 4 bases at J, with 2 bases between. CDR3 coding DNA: TGTGCCAGCTCACCAGGAGAGACCCAGTACTTC. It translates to CASSPGETQYF.

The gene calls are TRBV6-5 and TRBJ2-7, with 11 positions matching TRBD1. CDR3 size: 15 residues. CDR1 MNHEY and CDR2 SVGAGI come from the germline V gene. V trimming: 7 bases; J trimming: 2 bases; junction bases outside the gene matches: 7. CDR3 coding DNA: TGTGCCAGCACCAGGGGGACAGGGGGGGCCTACGAGCAGTACTTC. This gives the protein CASTRGTGGAYEQYF.

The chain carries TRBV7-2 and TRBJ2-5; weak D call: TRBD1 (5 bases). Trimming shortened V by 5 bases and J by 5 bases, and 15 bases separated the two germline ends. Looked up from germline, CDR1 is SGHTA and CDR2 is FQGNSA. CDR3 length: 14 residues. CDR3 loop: CASSRRSRDETQYF. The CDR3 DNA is TGTGCCAGCAGCAGGCGGAGCAGGGATGAGACCCAGTACTTC.

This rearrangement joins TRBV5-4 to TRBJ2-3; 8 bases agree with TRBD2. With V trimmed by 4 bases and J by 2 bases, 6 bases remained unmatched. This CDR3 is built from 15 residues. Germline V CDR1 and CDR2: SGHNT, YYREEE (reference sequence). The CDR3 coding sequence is TGTGCCAGCAGCCGGACTAGCAGCTACACAGATACGCAGTATTTT. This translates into CASSRTSSYTDTQYF. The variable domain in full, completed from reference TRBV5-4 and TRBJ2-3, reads ETGVTQSPTHLIKTRGQQVTLRCSSQSGHNTVSWYQQALGQGPQFIFQYYREEENGRGNFPPRFSGLQFPNYSSELNVNALELDDSALYLCASSRTSSYTDTQYFGPGTRLTVL.